This entry concerns a single T cell receptor (beta chain). PCR used 60 Vbeta primers and 13 Jbeta primers. This table comes from immunoSEQ multiplex PCR, and its TCRdb copy is limited to in-frame clones, with some not included. The sample lists 200,000 or so clones, 75% to 90% occurring once. This specimen belongs to a study of cytomegalovirus exposure and HLA in healthy donors. With 0 bases removed from V and 5 bases from J, the gap between germline ends came to 10 bases. The CDR3 runs 14 residues. Germline CDR1 and CDR2: MNHNS and SASEGT. The sample was PBMCs. This TCR was recovered from a boy between 2 and 10 years old in good health and CMV-seronegative. The J gene is TRBJ2-5, the V gene TRBV6-1; D remains unclear. As DNA, the CDR3 is TGTGCCAGCAGTGAAGCGGTGGCGCGGGAGACCCAGTACTTC. Translated, it gives CASSEAVARETQYF.